Below, 10 T cell receptor beta chains from the same sample are listed, as sequenced in a study of blood T cell repertoires in COVID-19 (dated by TCRdb to the early 2020s). Libraries were constructed by the immunoSEQ multiplex PCR assay. TCRdb limited this immuneACCESS table to in-frame rearrangements with V and J called. A share of clones is missing; checked studies link under half to unresolved V genes, and the rest is unexplained. The sample table lists 150,000 or so clones, approximately 81% of them with a count of one. The ten largest clones represent over 3% of the sample. The sample comprised peripheral blood. All receptors derive from a human donor with acute or convalescent COVID-19. The donor label of this sample is uncertain.

The rearrangement joins TRBV2 to TRBJ2-2, with 10 bases lining up with TRBD2. Germline CDR1 reads SNHLY; CDR2 reads FYNNEI. The CDR3 is 14 amino acids. With V trimmed by 6 bases and J by 8 bases, 6 bases remained unmatched. The CDR3 coding sequence is TGTGCCAGCAGATCTAGCGGGGGAAGAGGGGAGCTGTTTTTT. This encodes CASRSSGGRGELFF.

V usage is TRBV10-2 and J usage is TRBJ2-2, with D perhaps TRBD2 (6 bases). V was cut by 0 bases and J by 7 bases, with 12 bases left in between. Germline V CDR1 and CDR2: WSHSY, SAAADI. The CDR3 has 15 amino acids. CDR3 loop: CASSESTSFGGELFF. CDR3 coding DNA: TGCGCCAGCAGTGAGTCGACTAGTTTTGGCGGGGAGCTGTTTTTT.

The J gene is TRBJ2-7, the V gene TRBV27; 13 bases fit TRBD2. The junction had 11 bases not matched to a gene; V was cut back by 4 bases and J by 2 bases. There are 18 residues in the CDR3. The germline V gene has CDR1 MNHEY and CDR2 SMNVEV (reference sequence). This CDR3 reads CASSSRHTSGGDPYEQYF. The CDR3 DNA reads TGTGCCAGCAGTTCACGTCACACTAGCGGGGGGGACCCCTACGAGCAGTACTTC.

The J gene is TRBJ1-1, the V gene TRBV10-3; no reliable D call. Trimming removed 11 bases from V and 1 base from J, with 14 bases in between. Germline V gene sequence: CDR1 ENHRY, CDR2 SYGVKD. CDR3 length equals 13 residues. CDR3 bases: TGTGCCTCCATGGCGGCTGGGAACACTGAAGCTTTCTTT. It specifies CASMAAGNTEAFF.

J is TRBJ2-3 and V is TRBV11-2, with a weak D call TRBD1 (7 bases). Trimming took 4 bases from V and 4 from J, leaving 15 bases between them. The germline gives CDR1 SGHAT, CDR2 FQNNGV. The CDR3 runs to 15 residues. The DNA for the CDR3 is TGTGCCAGCAGCTACCAGGGGGGCCTAGCAGATACGCAGTATTTT. Residues: CASSYQGGLADTQYF.

The gene calls are TRBV5-1 and TRBJ1-1, with TRBD1 matching over 7 bases. The V gene end was trimmed by 0 bases and the J gene end by 1 base; junction bases not matched to a gene: 6. Germline lookup yields CDR1 SGHRS and CDR2 YFSETQ. The CDR3 runs 16 residues. CDR3 in amino acids: CASSLVTGSRNTEAFF. CDR3 in DNA: TGCGCCAGCAGCTTGGTGACAGGGAGCAGGAACACTGAAGCTTTCTTT.

This clone was recorded a few times. This chain connects TRBV5-1 to TRBJ2-3; 8 positions agree with TRBD2. Germline V gene data show CDR1 as SGHRS and CDR2 as YFSETQ. V lost 2 bases, J lost 2 bases, and 4 bases stayed unmatched. CDR3 length equals 15 residues. The CDR3 sequence: CASSLLAGYTDTQYF. For the CDR3, the DNA is TGCGCCAGCAGCTTATTAGCGGGGTACACAGATACGCAGTATTTT.

V is TRBV27 and J is TRBJ1-2; D remains unclear. Looked up from germline, CDR1 is MNHEY and CDR2 is SMNVEV (reference sequence). The CDR3 loop spans 14 amino acids. V was clipped by 2 bases and J by 0 bases, with 7 bases between them. CDR3 sequence reads: CASSLQDSNYGYTF. In nucleotides, the CDR3 is TGTGCCAGCAGTTTACAGGATTCTAACTATGGCTACACCTTC.

This chain connects TRBV5-8 to TRBJ2-7, with D perhaps matching TRBD1 (6 bases). Trimming removed 4 bases from V and 1 base from J, with 15 bases in between. Per the germline V gene, CDR1 is SGHTS and CDR2 is YDEGEE. This CDR3 has 15 residues. The CDR3, as DNA: TGTGCCAGCAGCAGAGGACAGAGAAAATCCTACGAGCAGTACTTC. It is translated as CASSRGQRKSYEQYF.

This chain connects TRBV19 to TRBJ1-2; D possibly corresponds to TRBD1 (6 bases). The CDR3 runs to 14 residues. V was clipped by 5 bases and J by 1 base, with 11 bases between them. Germline lookup yields CDR1 LNHDA and CDR2 SQIVND (reference sequence). CDR3 in amino acids: CASSQPQGNYGYTF. The CDR3 coding sequence is TGTGCCAGTAGTCAGCCACAGGGTAACTATGGCTACACCTTC.